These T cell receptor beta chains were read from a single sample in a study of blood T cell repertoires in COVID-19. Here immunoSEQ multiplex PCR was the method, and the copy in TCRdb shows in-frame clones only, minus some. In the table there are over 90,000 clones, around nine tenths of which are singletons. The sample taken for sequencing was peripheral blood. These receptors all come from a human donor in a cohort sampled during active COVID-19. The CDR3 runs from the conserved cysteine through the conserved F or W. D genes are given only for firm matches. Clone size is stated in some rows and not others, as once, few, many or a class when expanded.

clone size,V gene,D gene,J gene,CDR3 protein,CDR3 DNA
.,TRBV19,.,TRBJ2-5,CASGDTGQETQYF,TGTGCCAGTGGGGACACCGGGCAAGAGACCCAGTACTTC
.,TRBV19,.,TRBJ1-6,CASSRAGGNSPLHF,TGTGCCAGTAGTCGCGCAGGAGGCAATTCACCCCTCCACTTT
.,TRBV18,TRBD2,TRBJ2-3,CASSGLAPGTDTQYF,TGTGCCAGCTCCGGACTAGCCCCAGGCACAGATACGCAGTATTTT
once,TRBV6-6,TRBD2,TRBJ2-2,CASRTGGGGIAGELFF,TGTGCCAGCAGGACGGGCGGGGGGGGAATAGCCGGGGAGCTGTTTTTT
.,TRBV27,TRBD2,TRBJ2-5,CASSAHRLAGGPGETQYF,TGTGCCAGCAGTGCCCACAGACTAGCGGGGGGGCCAGGAGAGACCCAGTACTTC
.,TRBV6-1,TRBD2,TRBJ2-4,CASSAESGRRAKNIQYF,TGTGCCAGCAGTGCCGAAAGCGGGAGGAGGGCCAAAAACATTCAGTACTTC
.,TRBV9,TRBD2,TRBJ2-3,CASSVGTSGYSTDTQYF,TGTGCCAGCAGCGTGGGGACTAGCGGGTATAGCACAGATACGCAGTATTTT
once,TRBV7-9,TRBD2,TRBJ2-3,CASSKLTSGITDTQYF,TGTGCCAGCAGCAAACTGACTAGCGGGATCACAGATACGCAGTATTTT
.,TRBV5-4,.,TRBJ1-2,CAMARGLSNYGYTF,TGTGCCATGGCCAGGGGACTATCTAACTATGGCTACACCTTC
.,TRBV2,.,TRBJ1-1,CASRREGQPNTEAFF,TGTGCCAGCAGAAGGGAAGGACAGCCGAACACTGAAGCTTTCTTT
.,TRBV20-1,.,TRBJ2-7,CSARDSYEQYF,TGCAGTGCCCGGGACTCCTACGAGCAGTACTTC
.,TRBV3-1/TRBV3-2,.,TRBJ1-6,CAIIFDRNSPLHF,TGTGCCATCATCTTCGACAGGAATTCACCCCTCCACTTT